Below, 9 T cell receptor beta chains from the same sample are listed, as sequenced in a study of blood T cells in healthy people across ages. Using a J-beta primer mix together with a sample-barcoded 5' primer, a second PCR was run for about 7 to 12 cycles. A single record per CDR3 protein comes from TCRdb applying MiXCR to the 5' RACE reads. The profile shows 1.4 million or so distinct CDR3 sequences, 35% to 45% of them singletons. What was sequenced was blood. Receptors originate from a woman in her late teens or twenties in good health.

This clonotype was found a few times. The rearrangement links TRBV20-1 to TRBJ2-3, with TRBD2 matching over 11 bases. From germline, CDR1 is DFQATT and CDR2 SNEGSKA (reference sequence). The CDR3 is 15 residues long. Trimming cost V 4 bases and J 1 base; bases outside gene matches: 4. Here the CDR3 DNA reads TGCAGTGCTATCCCGGGACTAGCGGGCACAGATACGCAGTATTTT. Translation gives CSAIPGLAGTDTQYF.

This clonotype was counted a few times. The gene calls are TRBV20-1 and TRBJ2-1; D unresolved. This CDR3 comprises 15 residues. CDR1 and CDR2 (germline): DFQATT, SNEGSKA (reference sequence). V lost 1 base to trimming and J lost 0 bases, with 10 bases between them. The CDR3 loop is CSARVGSSSYNEQFF. In DNA form, the CDR3 reads TGCAGTGCTAGAGTAGGTAGCTCCTCCTACAATGAGCAGTTCTTC.

On this clonotype: A junction end diverges from the germline sequence, so it may reflect a read error. This rearrangement joins TRBV6-6 to TRBJ1-1; 7 nucleotides align to TRBD1. The CDR3 has 15 amino acids. Germline V gene sequence: CDR1 MNHNY, CDR2 SVGAGI (reference sequence). Here the CDR3 reads CARSYEGGFGTEAFF. Written as DNA, the CDR3 is TGTGCCCGCAGTTATGAAGGGGGCTTTGGCACTGAAGCTTTCTTT.

This sequence joins TRBV7-9 and TRBJ1-1, with unresolved D. The germline V gene encodes CDR1 SEHNR and CDR2 FQNEAQ (reference sequence). Deletions cut 3 bases from V and 4 bases from J, with 12 bases between. The CDR3 sequence is 14 residues long. In nucleotides, the CDR3 is TGTGCCAGCAGCTTTGAGGGCGTAAGCACTGAAGCTTTCTTT. Translation gives CASSFEGVSTEAFF.

This clonotype was detected a few times. The rearrangement uses TRBV9 and TRBJ2-1; tentatively, D is TRBD2 (6 bases). The CDR3 length is 14 residues. V was shortened by 3 bases and J by 3 bases, with 10 bases between the two germline ends. Germline V gene lookup returns CDR1 SGDLS and CDR2 YYNGEE. CDR3 protein: CASSEGTLYNEQFF. The DNA of the CDR3 is TGTGCCAGCAGCGAGGGGACTCTCTACAATGAGCAGTTCTTC.

This clonotype was detected only a few times. The rearrangement links TRBV20-1 to TRBJ2-3; the D gene is possibly TRBD1 (7 bases). This CDR3 has 14 amino acids. Germline loops: CDR1 DFQATT, CDR2 SNEGSKA (reference sequence). V lost 7 bases and J lost 8, with 22 bases in between. Here the CDR3 reads CSVRGRGWEITQYF. The CDR3 bases are TGCAGTGTTAGGGGGCGGGGCTGGGAGATTACGCAGTATTTT.

The genes are TRBV5-1 and TRBJ2-3; 12 positions agree with TRBD2. The V gene's germline CDR1 is SGHRS and CDR2 YFSETQ. The CDR3 totals 18 residues. V was pared by 4 bases and J by 0 bases, with 9 bases of the junction left unmatched. The CDR3 spells CASSAGLAGYSSTDTQYF. The CDR3 bases are TGCGCCAGCAGCGCCGGACTAGCGGGATACTCTAGCACAGATACGCAGTATTTT.

This clonotype was found a few times. This sequence joins TRBV7-8 and TRBJ1-5; 11 bases agree with TRBD1. V gave up 5 bases and J gave up 0 bases; unmatched junction bases: 6. The CDR3 covers 17 residues. CDR1 SGHVS and CDR2 FQNEAQ come from the germline V gene. CDR3 residues: CASSLDRGRGSNQPQHF. In DNA, the CDR3 is TGTGCCAGCAGCCTGGACAGGGGGCGAGGTAGCAATCAGCCCCAGCATTTT.

This clonotype was counted a few times. The V and J genes are TRBV15 and TRBJ2-1; TRBD2 is a possible D gene (5 bases). V lost 8 bases, J lost 0 bases, and 11 bases lay in between. The CDR3 is made up of 14 amino acids. Germline-derived CDR1 and CDR2 are LNHNV and YYDKDF (reference sequence). CDR3 region: CATSSTSSYNEQFF. The CDR3 DNA is TGTGCCACCTCTTCTACTAGCTCCTACAATGAGCAGTTCTTC.